A single sample is the source of the 23 T cell receptor beta chains below, sequenced in a study of cytomegalovirus exposure and HLA in healthy donors. The PCR employed 60 Vbeta primers together with 13 Jbeta primers. Measured with immunoSEQ multiplex PCR; TCRdb has only the in-frame clones, and not every one. The sample has some 110,000 clones, 70% to 80% seen once. The specimen sequenced was PBMCs. The receptors were sampled from a man aged 35-49 years in good health and CMV-seronegative.

This clone came up once. The chain carries TRBV14 and TRBJ2-5; no reliable D call. Looked up from germline, CDR1 is SGHDN and CDR2 is FVKESK. V was shortened by 1 base and J by 9 bases, with 18 bases between the two germline ends. CDR3 size: 15 residues. CDR3 amino acids: CASSQGAAQKVAQYF. Here the CDR3 DNA reads TGTGCCAGCAGCCAAGGGGCAGCCCAGAAGGTGGCCCAGTACTTC.

The chain employs TRBV7-2 and TRBJ2-4, with TRBD1 as a possible D gene (6 bases). CDR1 SGHTA and CDR2 FQGNSA come from the germline V gene. CDR3 length equals 18 residues. V was clipped by 2 bases and J by 0 bases, with 17 bases between them. The CDR3 nucleotides read TGTGCCAGCAGCTTAAACCCCCCCGGACAGATAGCCAAAAACATTCAGTACTTC. Translated, it gives CASSLNPPGQIAKNIQYF.

The chain has TRBV7-8 and TRBJ2-5; possibly TRBD2 for D (6 bases). This CDR3 region has 15 residues. Germline CDR1 is SGHVS and CDR2 is FQNEAQ. V was shortened by 5 bases and J by 1 base, with 14 bases between the two germline ends. The CDR3 spells CASSETSGVQETQYF. The CDR3 nucleotides are TGTGCCAGCAGCGAAACTTCGGGGGTCCAAGAGACCCAGTACTTC.

DNA for the CDR3: TGTGCCAGCAGCACCGGCTCAGGGGCTGAAGCTTTCTTT. Residues: CASSTGSGAEAFF. The rearrangement joins TRBV9 to TRBJ1-1, with TRBD1 as a possible D gene (6 bases). V dropped 4 bases and J dropped 6 bases, with 13 bases sitting between them. The germline V gene has CDR1 SGDLS and CDR2 YYNGEE. The CDR3 sequence is 13 residues long.

The chain combines TRBV7-9 with TRBJ2-5, with 12 bases aligning to TRBD2. The trim removed 2 bases at V and 2 bases at J, leaving 3 bases unmatched. The CDR3 has 16 residues. Germline loops: CDR1 SEHNR, CDR2 FQNEAQ (reference sequence). CDR3 in DNA: TGTGCCAGCAGCTTACTAGCGGGGGGGAGGCAAGAGACCCAGTACTTC. Its protein product is CASSLLAGGRQETQYF.

The rearrangement uses TRBV5-6 and TRBJ1-2; 9 bases are shared with TRBD1. This CDR3 region has 14 residues. V shed 0 bases, J shed 7 bases, and the junction held 4 bases outside the gene matches. The V gene's germline CDR1 is SGHDT and CDR2 YYEEEE. This chain's CDR3 is CASSLDRGRFGYTF. The CDR3 DNA is TGTGCCAGCAGCTTGGACAGGGGGCGCTTTGGCTACACCTTC.

The V gene is TRBV7-9, the J gene TRBJ2-7; TRBD2 might be the D (6 bases). This CDR3 spans 15 amino acids. Germline V lookup: CDR1 SEHNR, CDR2 FQNEAQ (reference sequence). Between the trimmed V and J ends, which lost 0 bases and 6 bases, there was a span of 15 bases. In DNA, the CDR3 is TGTGCCAGCAGCTTAGCGATCGGGGGAGGTTCCGAGCAGTACTTC. Its protein product is CASSLAIGGGSEQYF.

This clone was found a few times. The chain has TRBV11-2 and TRBJ1-1, with 8 bases identical to TRBD1. V lost 5 bases and J lost 3; bases outside the gene matches: 2. This CDR3 is built from 13 residues. Germline CDR1 and CDR2: SGHAT and FQNNGV. The CDR3 DNA sequence: TGTGCCAGCAGCCAGGACAGGGACACTGAAGCTTTCTTT. Its protein product is CASSQDRDTEAFF.

V and J are TRBV7-9 and TRBJ1-4; 7 nucleotides align to TRBD1. CDR1 is SEHNR, CDR2 FQNEAQ, per germline (reference sequence). With 7 bases clipped from V and 6 bases from J, the junction kept 14 bases outside the gene matches. This CDR3 has 16 amino acids. The CDR3 DNA reads TGTGCCAGCACGATCGACAGGGCACCCCTTGATGAAAAACTGTTTTTT. It is translated as CASTIDRAPLDEKLFF.

This chain links TRBV6-5 with TRBJ2-2; D perhaps matches TRBD2 (6 bases). Trimming removed 7 bases at V and 6 bases at J, with 18 bases between. Germline V gene lookup returns CDR1 MNHEY and CDR2 SVGAGI. CDR3 length: 15 residues. The CDR3 region is CASTRGLGGAGELFF. CDR3 sequence (DNA): TGTGCCAGCACGAGGGGCCTCGGGGGTGCCGGGGAGCTGTTTTTT.

CDR3 amino acids: CASSQGYTDTQYF. The DNA for the CDR3 is TGTGCCAGCAGTCAGGGTTACACAGATACGCAGTATTTT. The V call is TRBV11-2, the J call TRBJ2-3; tentatively, D is TRBD1 (5 bases). Looked up from germline, CDR1 is SGHAT and CDR2 is FQNNGV. V gave up 6 bases and J gave up 2 bases, with 9 bases separating them. This CDR3 has 13 amino acids.

The rearrangement joins TRBV19 to TRBJ1-6, with D possibly being TRBD1 (5 bases). The germline V gene has CDR1 LNHDA and CDR2 SQIVND (reference sequence). V was cut by 7 bases and J by 5 bases, with 15 bases left in between. The CDR3 spans 15 residues. The chain's CDR3 is CASNERQRDNSPLHF. CDR3 nucleotide sequence: TGTGCCAGTAATGAGAGACAGCGAGATAATTCACCCCTCCACTTT.

The chain carries TRBV9 and TRBJ2-5; no clear D gene. The germline V and J ends were trimmed by 0 bases and 0 bases, with 12 bases remaining between them. The CDR3 length is 16 residues. Germline CDR1 SGDLS, CDR2 YYNGEE. The CDR3 is CASSVGLPSNQETQYF. CDR3 bases: TGTGCCAGCAGCGTAGGACTGCCGAGCAACCAAGAGACCCAGTACTTC.

The V call is TRBV4-3, the J call TRBJ2-7; D may be TRBD1 (5 bases). This CDR3 contains 19 residues. V dropped 1 base and J dropped 4 bases, with 26 bases sitting between them. The germline V gene has CDR1 LGHNA and CDR2 YSLEER. CDR3 DNA sequence: TGCGCCAGCAGCCAAGGTCTTAGGGGCGACGGTTACCTCCCGTACGAGCAGTACTTC. It encodes CASSQGLRGDGYLPYEQYF.

This clone showed up just once. A junction boundary mismatches the germline segment, possibly from a read error. The chain combines TRBV5-1 with TRBJ2-3; the match to TRBD2 covers 9 bases. Germline V gene data show CDR1 as SGHRS and CDR2 as YFSETQ. The CDR3 sequence is 14 residues long. The CDR3 spells CASSIRTSEDMQYF. The CDR3, as DNA: TGCGCCAGCAGCATAAGGACTAGCGAGGATATGCAGTATTTT. The full variable domain, its missing parts supplied by reference TRBV5-1 and TRBJ2-3, is KAGVTQTPRYLIKTRGQQVTLSCSPISGHRSVSWYQQTPGQGLQFLFEYFSETQRNKGNFPGRFSGRQFSNSRSEMNVSTLELGDSALYLCASSIRTSEDMQYFGPGTRLTVL.

V and J are TRBV27 and TRBJ2-7; the D gene is possibly TRBD2 (7 bases). This CDR3 has 15 residues. CDR1 and CDR2 from the germline V gene are MNHEY and SMNVEV (reference sequence). The V end was cut by 6 bases, the J end by 7 bases, with 22 bases between. CDR3 DNA sequence: TGTGCCAGCAGCCCTGGGGACGGGGGGCCCGGGGAGCAGTACTTC. Its protein product is CASSPGDGGPGEQYF.

This clone was seen only a few times. The chain couples TRBV21-1 to TRBJ1-3. TRBV21-1 is given as a pseudogene. This CDR3 comprises 17 residues. The CDR3 is CASSKKGGEGPGNTIYF. The DNA for the CDR3 is TGTGCCAGCAGCAAAAAGGGGGGGGAGGGACCTGGAAACACCATATATTTT.

V usage is TRBV25-1 and J usage is TRBJ1-6; D is uncertain. From germline, CDR1 is MGHDK and CDR2 SYGVNS. The length of the CDR3 is 17 residues. V lost 1 base and J 7 bases, leaving 17 bases between the germline ends. CDR3 sequence: CASSESGTPTHNSPLHF. CDR3 nucleotide sequence: TGTGCCAGCAGTGAATCGGGAACTCCAACCCACAATTCACCCCTCCACTTT.

This clone was detected a few times. The rearrangement joins TRBV7-2 to TRBJ1-1; D gene uncertain. The CDR3 runs 14 residues. V dropped 0 bases and J dropped 9 bases, with 14 bases sitting between them. Germline CDR1 reads SGHTA; CDR2 reads FQGNSA. This chain's CDR3 is CASSLALEVIKAFF. DNA for the CDR3: TGTGCCAGCAGCTTAGCGCTGGAGGTTATCAAAGCTTTCTTT.

V gene TRBV7-8 combines with J gene TRBJ2-2; 9 bases line up with TRBD1. The germline V gene encodes CDR1 SGHVS and CDR2 FQNEAQ. V was clipped by 6 bases and J by 7 bases; unmatched bases: 18. This CDR3 has 18 residues. The CDR3 DNA is TGTGCCAGCAGTCTAGGGCATGTTCGGGACAGGGCCGGCGGGGAGCTGTTTTTT. This gives the protein CASSLGHVRDRAGGELFF.

This rearrangement joins TRBV7-6 to TRBJ2-1; tentative D call: TRBD2 (6 bases). Trimming removed 2 bases at V and 6 bases at J, with 17 bases between. Germline CDR1 and CDR2: SGHVS and FNYEAQ. This CDR3 region has 16 residues. CDR3 DNA sequence: TGTGCCAGCAGCTTACATGGGACTCCCCGGTTCAATGAGCAGTTCTTC. Protein sequence: CASSLHGTPRFNEQFF.

This clone has more than one count but fewer than ten. The J gene is TRBJ1-4, the V gene TRBV19, with 8 bases matching TRBD1. The CDR3 consists of 15 residues. J gave up 7 bases and V 2 bases, and 6 bases lay outside the gene matches. Germline CDR1 is LNHDA and CDR2 is SQIVND (reference sequence). DNA for the CDR3: TGTGCCAGTAGTATACCGACAGGGGCGAGTGAAAAACTGTTTTTT. This translates into CASSIPTGASEKLFF.

V and J are TRBV7-2 and TRBJ2-1; 9 bases are a match to TRBD2. This CDR3 has 18 residues. Germline V lookup: CDR1 SGHTA, CDR2 FQGNSA. Trimming cost V 2 bases and J 0 bases; bases outside gene matches: 8. For the CDR3, the DNA is TGTGCCAGCAGCTTACAAGCGGGGGGTCCGAGCTCCTACAATGAGCAGTTCTTC. Translating it yields CASSLQAGGPSSYNEQFF.